The TCR beta chain under discussion was sequenced for a study of T cell responses to AZD1222 COVID-19 vaccine. V lost 3 bases and J 0 bases, leaving 9 bases between the germline ends. The CDR3 runs to 13 residues. The germline V gene encodes CDR1 GTSNPN and CDR2 SVGIG (reference sequence). Clones were read by immunoSEQ multiplex PCR, and TCRdb kept only the in-frame ones, dropping some. Among about 75,000 clones listed, roughly 84% were seen once. The sequences come from peripheral blood, collected 28 days after the second AZD1222 dose. This TCR was sampled from an adult who received the AZD1222 COVID-19 vaccine. V and J are TRBV30 and TRBJ2-7; D gene unclear. Written as DNA, the CDR3 is TGTGCCTGGAGGTACCCCATCTCCTACGAGCAGTACTTC. This translates into CAWRYPISYEQYF. Drawing the rest from reference TRBV30 and TRBJ2-7, the complete variable domain is SQTIHQWPATLVQPVGSPLSLECTVEGTSNPNLYWYRQAAGRGLQLLFYSVGIGQISSEVPQNLSASRPQDRQFILSSKKLLLSDSGFYLCAWRYPISYEQYFGPGTRLTVT.